Listed here are 30 T cell receptor beta chains from one sample, sequenced in a study of shared clonotypes between healthy human individuals. The table came from immunoSEQ multiplex PCR; TCRdb's copy has only in-frame clones and leaves some out. Here the sample spans about 980,000 clones, over 75% being singletons. What was sequenced was memory CD4+ T cells sorted from blood. Subset given: CD45RA-negative fraction. The receptor set was obtained from a man between 18 and 29 years old in good health.

This chain links TRBV4-1 with TRBJ1-2; D is unresolved. The V end lost 2 bases, the J end lost 0 bases, and 10 bases lay between the germline ends. CDR3 length: 15 residues. The germline V gene encodes CDR1 MGHRA and CDR2 YSYEKL. CDR3 region: CASSQSLSANYGYTF. CDR3 DNA: TGCGCCAGCAGCCAATCTTTAAGTGCTAACTATGGCTACACCTTC.

This clone has only a few counts. The genes are TRBV18 and TRBJ1-2; D gene ambiguous. Germline lookup yields CDR1 KGHSH and CDR2 LQKENI. Trimming cost V 5 bases and J 8 bases, with 15 bases left between them. The CDR3 has 13 amino acids. CDR3 coding DNA: TGTGCCAGCTCAACGGGAGGGAGTGGAGGCTACACCTTC. The encoded protein is CASSTGGSGGYTF.

The V and J genes are TRBV27 and TRBJ2-5; TRBD2 is a possible D gene (6 bases). Germline CDR1 reads MNHEY; CDR2 reads SMNVEV (reference sequence). This CDR3 has 16 residues. V dropped 6 bases and J dropped 4 bases, with 21 bases sitting between them. CDR3 in DNA: TGTGCCAGCAGGACCCGGGCCGGAGCGGGTCGAGAGACCCAGTACTTC. Translated: CASRTRAGAGRETQYF.

Only a few counts were recorded for this clone. This chain joins TRBV5-3 and TRBJ1-2; D remains unclear. TRBV5-3 carries the ORF label, with uncertain function. The CDR3 is 14 residues long. The V end lost 4 bases, the J end lost 5 bases, and 15 bases lay between the germline ends. The CDR3: CARSPKEREYGYTF. The CDR3 DNA follows: TGTGCCAGAAGCCCCAAGGAGAGGGAGTATGGCTACACCTTC.

The V and J genes are TRBV5-1 and TRBJ1-1; TRBD1 matches at 7 bases. The junction had 11 bases not matched to a gene; V was cut back by 4 bases and J by 5 bases. The CDR3 sequence is 15 residues long. Per the germline V gene, CDR1 is SGHRS and CDR2 is YFSETQ. The CDR3 region has the DNA TGCGCCAGCAGCCCGGTATTATCAGGGGGGACTGAAGCTTTCTTT. It yields the protein CASSPVLSGGTEAFF. Supplemented by reference TRBV5-1 and TRBJ1-1, the full variable domain reads KAGVTQTPRYLIKTRGQQVTLSCSPISGHRSVSWYQQTPGQGLQFLFEYFSETQRNKGNFPGRFSGRQFSNSRSEMNVSTLELGDSALYLCASSPVLSGGTEAFFGQGTRLTVV.

This rearrangement joins TRBV5-6 to TRBJ2-6; D gene unclear. The CDR3 runs to 14 residues. V was pared by 4 bases and J by 0 bases, with 5 bases between. The germline V gene encodes CDR1 SGHDT and CDR2 YYEEEE. The CDR3 DNA is TGTGCCAGCAGCGGGAACTCTGGGGCCAACGTCCTGACTTTC. Its translation: CASSGNSGANVLTF. Full variable domain (missing parts from reference TRBV5-6 and TRBJ2-6): DAGVTQSPTHLIKTRGQQVTLRCSPKSGHDTVSWYQQALGQGPQFIFQYYEEEERQRGNFPDRFSGHQFPNYSSELNVNALLLGDSALYLCASSGNSGANVLTFGAGSRLTVL.

This clone was seen only a few times. CDR3 nucleotides: TGTGCCACCAGCAGAGATGGAGGGACAGGGGGCCGCTCGAACACCGGGGAGCTGTTTTTT. This encodes CATSRDGGTGGRSNTGELFF. The chain carries TRBV15 and TRBJ2-2; 12 bases line up with TRBD1. Germline V CDR1 and CDR2: LNHNV, YYDKDF (reference sequence). The CDR3 consists of 20 residues. V shed 0 bases, J shed 0 bases, and the junction held 8 bases outside the gene matches.

This clone has just one count. V gene TRBV18 combines with J gene TRBJ2-3, with 9 bases fitting TRBD2. CDR1 and CDR2 from the germline V gene are KGHSH and LQKENI. V was pared by 1 base and J by 3 bases, with 5 bases of the junction left unmatched. CDR3 size: 16 residues. In DNA form, the CDR3 reads TGTGCCAGCTCACCACTCGCGGGAGGGTTTACAGATACGCAGTATTTT. This codes for CASSPLAGGFTDTQYF.

The rearrangement links TRBV10-3 to TRBJ1-5; 8 nucleotides line up with TRBD1. Germline CDR1 reads ENHRY; CDR2 reads SYGVKD. This CDR3 has 15 residues. The V gene end was trimmed by 4 bases and the J gene end by 1 base; junction bases not matched to a gene: 3. The CDR3, as DNA: TGTGCCATCAGTGCGGGACAGGAAAGCAATCAGCCCCAGCATTTT. Its translation: CAISAGQESNQPQHF.

A word on this clone: A far more abundant clone sits one base away, making this likely a read error. J is TRBJ1-1 and V is TRBV6-6, with no clear D. The germline V gene encodes CDR1 MNHNY and CDR2 SVGAGI (reference sequence). V dropped 5 bases and J dropped 1 base, with 2 bases sitting between them. The CDR3 has 11 residues. The CDR3 reads CASSRNTEAFF. The CDR3 DNA reads as TGTGCCAGCAGTCGGAACACTGAAGCTTTCTTT.

This clone was seen only once. The gene calls are TRBV5-8 and TRBJ1-3, with TRBD1 as a possible D gene (5 bases). This CDR3 is 15 amino acids long. Germline values: CDR1 SGHTS, CDR2 YDEGEE. Trimming stripped 4 bases from V and 5 bases from J, with 16 bases between. The CDR3 here is CASSGTGPPRNTIYF. CDR3 DNA sequence: TGTGCCAGCAGCGGAACGGGGCCTCCGAGAAACACCATATATTTT.

The genes are TRBV7-9 and TRBJ1-1, with a weak D call TRBD1 (5 bases). Trimming cost V 7 bases and J 7 bases, with 31 bases left between them. CDR3 length: 18 amino acids. The germline CDR1 and CDR2 sequences are SEHNR and FQNEAQ (reference sequence). CDR3 sequence reads: CASMRGQVWGETNGEAFF. In DNA form, the CDR3 reads TGTGCCAGCATGAGAGGGCAGGTGTGGGGGGAAACTAACGGTGAAGCTTTCTTT. The full variable domain, in which reference TRBV7-9 and TRBJ1-1 provide the parts outside the CDR3, is DTGVSQNPRHKITKRGQNVTFRCDPISEHNRLYWYRQTLGQGPEFLTYFQNEAQLEKSRLLSDRFSAERPKGSFSTLEIQRTEQGDSAMYLCASMRGQVWGETNGEAFFGQGTRLTVV.

The chain uses TRBV30 and TRBJ2-3; TRBD1 matches 11 bases. Trimming took 7 bases from V and 6 from J; bases not matched to a gene: 6. CDR3 length: 13 amino acids. CDR1 and CDR2 from the germline V gene are GTSNPN and SVGIG (reference sequence). CDR3 loop: CAYGQGAIDTQYF. The CDR3 DNA reads as TGTGCCTACGGACAGGGGGCGATCGATACGCAGTATTTT.

This rearrangement joins TRBV10-2 to TRBJ2-6; D perhaps matches TRBD1 (6 bases). Trimming removed 6 bases from V and 0 bases from J, with 18 bases in between. Germline CDR1 WSHSY, CDR2 SAAADI. The length of the CDR3 is 18 residues. The CDR3 sequence: CASRTTGWGNSGANVLTF. CDR3 sequence (DNA): TGCGCCAGCAGAACAACAGGGTGGGGAAACTCTGGGGCCAACGTCCTGACTTTC.

The chain joins TRBV6-4 to TRBJ1-1; D possibly corresponds to TRBD1 (5 bases). Looked up from germline, CDR1 is MRHNA and CDR2 is SNTAGT. With 1 base removed from V and 0 bases from J, the gap between germline ends came to 21 bases. This CDR3 spans 19 amino acids. CDR3 loop: CASSDFLQGLTILNTEAFF. The CDR3 nucleotides read TGTGCCAGCAGTGACTTTCTCCAGGGACTGACGATTTTGAACACTGAAGCTTTCTTT.

The rearrangement uses TRBV10-3 and TRBJ2-1; D is uncertain. The CDR3 is 15 amino acids. With 3 bases removed from V and 3 bases from J, the gap between germline ends came to 12 bases. Germline CDR1 and CDR2: ENHRY and SYGVKD. The CDR3 protein is CAISDSPSHYNEQFF. The CDR3 bases are TGTGCCATCAGTGACTCGCCGAGTCACTACAATGAGCAGTTCTTC.

V usage is TRBV5-1 and J usage is TRBJ2-3; no firm D call. Trimming took 0 bases from V and 3 from J, leaving 11 bases between them. This CDR3 has 15 residues. Germline V gene data show CDR1 as SGHRS and CDR2 as YFSETQ. The CDR3 reads CASSLDGVRTDTQYF. DNA for the CDR3: TGCGCCAGCAGCTTGGATGGGGTCCGGACAGATACGCAGTATTTT.

The table lists this clone with a few counts. The CDR3 carries no conserved terminal phenylalanine or tryptophan, so it likely arises from a read error. The DNA is left out, because the CDR3 cannot be placed on it with certainty; the CDR3 is given as TCRdb lists it. J is TRBJ1-1 and V is TRBV30. The CDR3 has 10 amino acids, counting both end residues. Germline CDR1 and CDR2: GTSNPN and SVGIG (reference sequence). CDR3: CAWSGREVLT.

The CDR3 DNA is TGTGCCAGCAGCTTCGGAAGAGCGGGGAACAATGAGCAGTTCTTC. It encodes CASSFGRAGNNEQFF. The chain couples TRBV7-8 to TRBJ2-1; 7 bases are shared with TRBD2. The CDR3 spans 15 residues. V shed 3 bases and J 5 bases; nucleotides not matched to a gene: 7. CDR1 is SGHVS and CDR2 is FQNEAQ in the germline V gene.

V gene TRBV15 combines with J gene TRBJ2-2; 7 nucleotides align to TRBD1. Trimming removed 1 base from V and 0 bases from J; junction bases left unmatched: 5. The CDR3 consists of 17 residues. Germline V gene lookup returns CDR1 LNHNV and CDR2 YYDKDF (reference sequence). The CDR3 loop is CATSRALTGANTGELFF. The CDR3 DNA is TGTGCCACCAGCAGAGCCCTTACAGGGGCGAACACCGGGGAGCTGTTTTTT.

This chain connects TRBV28 to TRBJ1-6; D is ambiguous. With 6 bases removed from V and 7 bases from J, the gap between germline ends came to 13 bases. Germline values: CDR1 MDHEN, CDR2 SYDVKM. The CDR3 loop spans 14 amino acids. CDR3 nucleotide sequence: TGTGCCAGCAGCCCTCCTGGGCCAAATTCACCCCTCCACTTT. This encodes CASSPPGPNSPLHF.

The V and J genes are TRBV2 and TRBJ2-3, with D perhaps matching TRBD2 (7 bases). The germline gives CDR1 SNHLY, CDR2 FYNNEI. There are 15 residues in the CDR3. Between the trimmed V and J ends, which lost 6 bases and 0 bases, there was a span of 13 bases. CDR3 sequence: CASRRGRGSTDTQYF. The DNA of the CDR3 is TGTGCCAGCAGACGAGGGAGGGGGAGCACAGATACGCAGTATTTT.

Worth noting for this clone: The same CDR3 also results from other DNA sequences found in this sample. The gene calls are TRBV2 and TRBJ2-3; TRBD1 aligns across 7 bases. CDR3 length equals 15 residues. Germline assignment: CDR1 SNHLY and CDR2 FYNNEI. After removal of 6 bases from V and 0 bases from J, the junction contained 6 bases not matched to a gene. CDR3 amino acids: CASSADRASTDTQYF. The DNA for the CDR3 is TGTGCCAGCAGCGCAGACAGGGCTAGCACAGATACGCAGTATTTT.

The V gene is TRBV18, the J gene TRBJ1-4; D unclear. Germline V gene data show CDR1 as KGHSH and CDR2 as LQKENI. V dropped 3 bases and J dropped 5 bases, with 7 bases sitting between them. This CDR3 spans 13 amino acids. The DNA of the CDR3 is TGTGCCAGCTCACCGGAGCTGAATGAAAAACTGTTTTTT. Its translation: CASSPELNEKLFF.

V gene TRBV7-3 combines with J gene TRBJ2-1; no firm D call. The germline gives CDR1 SGHTA, CDR2 FQGTGA. The ends were cut back, 0 bases at V and 9 bases at J, with 9 bases in the middle. The CDR3 extends over 13 amino acids. The CDR3 sequence: CASSLTLVGEQFF. In nucleotides, the CDR3 is TGTGCCAGCAGCTTAACCCTAGTAGGTGAGCAGTTCTTC. The entire variable domain, with the rest obtained from reference TRBV7-3 and TRBJ2-1, is as follows: GAGVSQTPSNKVTEKGKYVELRCDPISGHTALYWYRQSLGQGPEFLIYFQGTGAADDSGLPNDRFFAVRPEGSVSTLKIQRTERGDSAVYLCASSLTLVGEQFFGPGTRLTVL.

A single count supports this clone. This sequence joins TRBV2 and TRBJ1-6; no reliable D call. V lost 6 bases to trimming and J lost 3 bases, with 12 bases between them. The germline CDR1 and CDR2 sequences are SNHLY and FYNNEI. The CDR3 is made up of 15 amino acids. CDR3 protein: CASSLSSFYNSPLHF. CDR3 in DNA: TGTGCCAGCAGCCTCTCGAGTTTCTATAATTCACCCCTCCACTTT.

Comments on this clone: This sample also contains other DNA sequences that code for the same CDR3. The chain couples TRBV5-4 to TRBJ2-7; TRBD1 agrees at 8 bases. The V gene end was trimmed by 4 bases and the J gene end by 3 bases; junction bases not matched to a gene: 6. The CDR3 extends over 14 amino acids. Germline loops: CDR1 SGHNT, CDR2 YYREEE (reference sequence). The CDR3 region is CASSLDRVNYEQYF. In DNA form, the CDR3 reads TGTGCCAGCAGCCTGGACAGGGTTAACTACGAGCAGTACTTC.

This clone showed up just a few times. The chain combines TRBV14 with TRBJ2-3; D might be TRBD2 (6 bases). From germline, CDR1 is SGHDN and CDR2 FVKESK. The V end was cut by 2 bases, the J end by 1 base, with 10 bases between. The CDR3 has 15 amino acids. The CDR3 region has the DNA TGTGCCAGCAGCCAACTAGCGATAGGCACAGATACGCAGTATTTT. This codes for CASSQLAIGTDTQYF.

This clone was found a few times. This sequence joins TRBV29-1 and TRBJ2-5; TRBD2 matches 13 bases. Germline V CDR1 and CDR2: SQVTM, ANQGSEA. Trimming cost V 1 base and J 4 bases; bases outside gene matches: 6. The CDR3 spans 16 residues. The CDR3 is CSVEVQRLAGGETQYF. CDR3 coding DNA: TGCAGCGTTGAAGTACAGCGACTAGCGGGAGGAGAGACCCAGTACTTC.

The genes are TRBV2 and TRBJ2-5; D possibly corresponds to TRBD2 (6 bases). CDR1 SNHLY and CDR2 FYNNEI come from the germline V gene. The length of the CDR3 is 14 residues. Trimming pared 7 bases from V and 2 bases from J, leaving 14 bases between. CDR3 DNA sequence: TGTGCCAGCACGGGGGTCGTATGGCAAGAGACCCAGTACTTC. Its translation: CASTGVVWQETQYF.